The rows below give T cell receptor beta chains drawn from one sample of a study of radiation and T cells in renal cell carcinoma. Only in-frame clones appear in the TCRdb table, and some are missing; sequencing was by immunoSEQ multiplex PCR. Of some 70,000 clones listed, roughly 87% are singletons. The specimen was blood, collected from a patient whose treatment included radiotherapy and nephrectomy. These receptor sequences come from a man between 60 and 75 years old with renal cell carcinoma. Both conserved end residues are part of each CDR3. The D gene is left open where the match is weak. The size field is filled for only some rows; it gives once, few, many or a size class.

NA	TRBJ2-7	TRBV4-1	NA	TGCGCCAGCAGCCCCTTAGGGAGTACCTACGAGCAGTACTTC	CASSPLGSTYEQYF
NA	TRBJ1-1	TRBV9	NA	TGTGCCAGCAGCGTAGGGAGTGGGCCTGACACTGAAGCTTTCTTT	CASSVGSGPDTEAFF
NA	TRBJ2-5	TRBV7-2	NA	TGTGCCAGCAGCTTATATGTTGGGACGCAAGAGACCCAGTACTTC	CASSLYVGTQETQYF
NA	TRBJ1-2	TRBV6-5	NA	TGTGCCAGCAGCCCCCCCGGGACGTCTTATGGCTACACCTTC	CASSPPGTSYGYTF
medium-sized	TRBJ1-1	TRBV10-2	NA	TGCGCCAGCAGTGAGGGGGGTGGCACTGAAGCTTTCTTT	CASSEGGGTEAFF
many	TRBJ1-5	TRBV30	NA	TGTGCCTGGAGTAGCCAGGTTGATCAGCCCCAGCATTTT	CAWSSQVDQPQHF
once	TRBJ2-7	TRBV4-1	NA	TGCGCCAGCAGCCAAGATGAGGGGGTTGGCTCCTACGAGCAGTACTTC	CASSQDEGVGSYEQYF
once	TRBJ2-3	TRBV18	TRBD2	TGTGCCAGCTCACCGGGGACTACTCCGCAGTATTTT	CASSPGTTPQYF
NA	TRBJ1-2	TRBV6-1	NA	TGTGCCAGCAGTGTTACCAGGGGTTGGGATGGCTACACCTTC	CASSVTRGWDGYTF
NA	TRBJ2-1	TRBV11-2	NA	TGTGCCAGCAGCCCTACCTTAGCGGAGGCCAACTACAATGAGCAGTTCTTC	CASSPTLAEANYNEQFF
NA	TRBJ2-1	TRBV9	NA	TGTGCCAGCAGCGTAGAAACGGGGTCTAGTAATGAGCAGTTCTTC	CASSVETGSSNEQFF
NA	TRBJ2-5	TRBV27	TRBD2	TGTGCCAGCAGTTTATACAGCGGGGGGGGAGAGACCCAGTACTTC	CASSLYSGGGETQYF
NA	TRBJ1-2	TRBV2	TRBD1	TGTGCCAGCAAGCGGGACAGGGGGGACTATGGCTACACCTTC	CASKRDRGDYGYTF
NA	TRBJ2-5	TRBV6-6	NA	TGTGCCAGCAGTTCCACCAGGGATCAAGAGACCCAGTACTTC	CASSSTRDQETQYF
NA	TRBJ2-7	TRBV2	NA	TGTGCCAGCAGTAGGGGTCCGCAAATGTTC	CASSRGPQMF
NA	TRBJ2-5	TRBV29-1	NA	TGCAGCGTTGAAGATCGGGGGAGTTACCAAGAGACCCAGTACTTC	CSVEDRGSYQETQYF
NA	TRBJ2-1	TRBV5-1	NA	TGCGCCAGCAGCCAGGGACTTGGAGGAAGGTTCTTC	CASSQGLGGRFF
NA	TRBJ2-7	TRBV27	TRBD2	TGTGCCAGCAGTTTCCAGGGACTAGCGGGGGTCTACGAGCAGTACTTC	CASSFQGLAGVYEQYF
few	TRBJ1-1	TRBV4-1	NA	TGCGCCAGCAGCCAAGAAGCGGTTGCAAATAGTAGGGCTTTCTTT	CASSQEAVANSRAFF
NA	TRBJ1-5	TRBV6-5	NA	TGTGCTAGCAGTTACGGCGGGAATAGCAATCAGCCCCAGCATTTT	CASSYGGNSNQPQHF
few	TRBJ2-1	TRBV5-1	TRBD2	TGCGCCAGCAGCTTGGGGGTGTCTAGCGGGTACGGGAATGAGCAGTTCTTC	CASSLGVSSGYGNEQFF
NA	TRBJ1-5	TRBV6-1	NA	TGTGCCAGCAGTGAAGTGGGAAGGTCAGATCTGCAGCCCCAGCATTTT	CASSEVGRSDLQPQHF
NA	TRBJ2-3	TRBV11-2	TRBD2	TGTGCCAGCAGCCCGAGACTAGCGGGAGATAAAGATACGCAGTATTTT	CASSPRLAGDKDTQYF
few	TRBJ2-7	TRBV7-9	NA	TGTGCCAGCAGCCTGAAGACTAGGATTGGAGACGAGCAGTACTTC	CASSLKTRIGDEQYF
many	TRBJ2-1	TRBV28	NA	TGTGCCAGCACCGGCGTAAGTTCCAGCGGCCGAACCTACAATGAGCAGTTCTTC	CASTGVSSSGRTYNEQFF
few	TRBJ2-2	TRBV2	NA	TGTGCCAGCAGGTCGTTTGTGAGGCACGGGGAGCTGTTTTTT	CASRSFVRHGELFF
NA	TRBJ2-1	TRBV7-9	TRBD2	TGTGCCAGCAGCTTCACTAGCGGGAATGAGCAGTTCTTC	CASSFTSGNEQFF
few	TRBJ1-2	TRBV12-5	TRBD1	TGTGCTAGTGGTTCAAGGGAGACAGGGCCCCACTATGGCTACACCTTC	CASGSRETGPHYGYTF
once	TRBJ1-2	TRBV29-1	NA	TGCAGCGTTGAAGGAAACTATGGCTACACCTTC	CSVEGNYGYTF
NA	TRBJ2-2	TRBV9	NA	TGTGCCAGCAGCGAGGGGGGTAACACCGGGGAGCTGTTTTTT	CASSEGGNTGELFF
NA	TRBJ2-4	TRBV5-1	TRBD1	TGCGCCAGCAGCTTAGAGGACAGGGGGGAAAACATTCAGTACTTC	CASSLEDRGENIQYF
NA	TRBJ2-2	TRBV28	TRBD2	TGTGCCAGCAAGCGGGGGGACACCGGGGAGCTGTTTTTT	CASKRGDTGELFF
NA	TRBJ2-7	TRBV19	NA	TGTGCCAGTAGCCAACAGGGAGCTGGCGAGCAGTACTTC	CASSQQGAGEQYF
NA	TRBJ2-5	TRBV7-9	TRBD2	TGTGCCAGCGGGAGGGTGGGACTATCCCAAGAGACCCAGTACTTC	CASGRVGLSQETQYF
once	TRBJ2-1	TRBV27	TRBD1	TGTGCCAGCAGTCTCGGACAGGGAGGCAATGAGCAGTTCTTC	CASSLGQGGNEQFF
NA	TRBJ2-7	TRBV6-5	NA	TGTGCCAGCAGTTACCGCGATAGCGCCTACGAGCAGTACTTC	CASSYRDSAYEQYF
NA	TRBJ2-5	TRBV5-6	NA	TGTGCCAGCAGCTTGGCCCTTAAGGAGACCCAGTACTTC	CASSLALKETQYF
NA	TRBJ2-6	TRBV5-8	TRBD1	TGTGCCAGCAGCTTGGGAGTGCAGGGGACAGGGCTTTTGACTTTC	CASSLGVQGTGLLTF
few	TRBJ2-1	TRBV7-9	NA	TGTGCCAGCTCGGAAGCGTACTACAATGAGCAGTTCTTC	CASSEAYYNEQFF
NA	TRBJ2-2	TRBV11-3	NA	TGTGCCAGCAGCCTAGGTGGGGGCTTTCTCGGGCCGAACACCGGGGAGCTGTTTTTT	CASSLGGGFLGPNTGELFF
NA	TRBJ2-5	TRBV11-2	NA	TGTGCCAGCAGCCGTAATATGGAGACCCAGTACTTC	CASSRNMETQYF
NA	TRBJ2-5	TRBV27	NA	TGTGCCAGCAGTCACCATCTACAGGGCTACACCCAAGAGACCCAGTACTTC	CASSHHLQGYTQETQYF
NA	TRBJ1-4	TRBV18	NA	TGTGCCAGCTCACCCGAGGCGAAAGGTGAAAAACTGTTTTTT	CASSPEAKGEKLFF
once	TRBJ1-2	TRBV27	TRBD1	TGTGCCAGCAGTCTCAAGGGACAGGGGGGCTACACCTTC	CASSLKGQGGYTF
NA	TRBJ1-5	TRBV19	TRBD1	TGTGCCAGTAGTATGGGGACAGGGAGACAGCCCCAGCATTTT	CASSMGTGRQPQHF
NA	TRBJ1-2	TRBV4-3	NA	TGCGCCAGCAGCCAAGAGCCACAGGGCAGCTATGGCTACACCTTC	CASSQEPQGSYGYTF
NA	TRBJ2-2	TRBV15	TRBD2	TGTGCCACCAGCAGAGAAGGGAGGGCGGACACCGGGGAGCTGTTTTTT	CATSREGRADTGELFF
NA	TRBJ2-2	TRBV28	NA	TGTGCCAGCAGTTTGCTCACCGGGGAGCTGTTTTTT	CASSLLTGELFF
NA	TRBJ2-1	TRBV19	NA	TGTGCCAGTAGTCAATACAATGAGCAGTTCTTC	CASSQYNEQFF
few	TRBJ1-1	TRBV6-5	NA	TGTGCCAGCAGTTACTCGGGCAACATGAACACTGAAGCTTTCTTT	CASSYSGNMNTEAFF